This TCR beta chain was observed in a study of cytomegalovirus exposure and HLA in healthy donors (dated by TCRdb to about 2017). As for the study more broadly: According to an earlier analysis of several hundred of the donors, about 179 million T cells yielded some 120 million unique TCR beta sequences and approximately 300 Gb of sequence data. Donor age, sex, ethnicity and CMV serostatus were compiled together with the repertoire data. The study profiled the T cell repertoires of hundreds of subjects by immunosequencing and related them to cytomegalovirus serostatus. In an earlier analysis of a few hundred of the donors, high-throughput TCR beta sequencing was used to judge whether each TCR beta V gene segment behaved as functional or pseudogenic. Genome-wide SNP genotypes for about three fifths of the 666 donors were used in a later genetic analysis, which treated that subset as a discovery cohort. Across approximately 420 genotyped donors of the cohort, an average of approximately 240,000 unique TCR beta nucleotide sequences per donor were sequenced, and roughly a sixth of those sequences were non-productive. To study patterns of TCR occurrence, a later analysis re-analyzed previously published TCR beta repertoires from around 660 donors and added high-resolution HLA genotyping. Every discovery cohort repertoire had been produced on one sequencing platform. The number of donors typed differed by locus, with roughly 629-640 for A, B, C, DRB1 and DQB1, more than 500 for DQA1, 600 to 610 for DPA1, and roughly 450 for DPB1. The study was designed to test whether signatures of past pathogen exposure could be identified by cataloging public T cell receptors. Because of strong linkage in the cohort, five DR-DQ haplotypes were treated as single units for association and clustering. The later analysis used no new phenotypic data to find candidate immune exposures, relying instead on TCR beta sequences and their occurrence across donors. HLA typing covered class I and class II loci at four-digit resolution. Of the approximately 400 genotyped donors, about 80% fell in the genetic ancestry cluster associated with self-reported Caucasian donors. To predict cytomegalovirus infection status, the study brought together high-throughput TCR immunosequencing, statistical association of individual TCRs with disease status, and machine learning. An early release that covered about 600 HLA-typed donors contained approximately 300 gigabases of sequencing data and 85 million to 100 million unique TCR sequences. Along with the approximately 670-subject first cohort, a separate validation cohort of about 110 different subjects was used. The study at large found these results: At a false discovery rate of 0.05, a later analysis linked fewer than 20,000 TCR beta sequences to specific HLA alleles. The presence/absence analyses assumed that sequencing depth was roughly uniform across donors, and that assumption may not be true. Immune exposure information for the cohort was limited to CMV serostatus. Cytomegalovirus status was reported to be diagnosed by the classifier with high specificity and sensitivity in both the original and validation cohorts. In a later analysis, several top co-occurrence clusters were reported to appear linked to parvovirus B19, influenza, CMV and Epstein-Barr virus. Three of the identified cytomegalovirus-associated TCR beta chains were confirmed in vitro to be specific for cytomegalovirus antigens. Correlated functional status among segregating V segments might reflect linkage disequilibrium, but an unknown experimental factor could not be ruled out. According to a later genetic analysis, donors in an Asian-associated ancestry cluster had fewer N-insertions in productive TCRs than the approximately 670-donor mean. Because HLA typing was unavailable for some donors at each locus, only the typed subset was used in association tests. In a later analysis, HLA-associated TCR beta chains showed more clonal expansion and lower generation probabilities than non-associated chains that were equally common. A cluster of highly shared sequence variants was judged likely to represent a technical artifact of the sequencing pipeline. Because counts were too low, roughly 16 rarely observed V segments, including chromosome 9 orphons, were excluded from the earlier analysis of fewer than 650 of the donors. The authors suggested that the approach could potentially be generalized to other disease states and immunological phenotypes. The study listed 150 to 200 TCR beta chains as associated with cytomegalovirus. In this cohort, only TCR beta chains were sequenced, and detectable features were limited by the absence of alpha or paired-chain data. An association between a missense DCLRE1C variant and V-gene and J-gene trimming of TCR beta chains was found in a later genetic analysis and replicated in an independent cohort. When HLA alleles, especially DR and DQ, strongly co-occurred, TCR associations were difficult to assign to individual alleles. A later analysis found that most CMV-associated TCR beta chains appeared HLA-restricted, with HLA associations seemingly driven largely by CMV exposure. According to a later analysis, TCR association rates differed among HLA loci, with DRB1 alleles showing the most associated TCRs and HLA-C alleles showing the fewest. The 87-base-pair reads could not distinguish some IMGT-functional V segments, including TRBV6-2 and TRBV6-3, so those segments were excluded. Most TCR sequences were seen in very few donors, while some public TCRs were found in many individuals. A further reported finding was that TCR beta sequences accurately predicted the HLA-A and HLA-B alleles for most subjects in the first cohort. In an earlier analysis of approximately 590 of the donors, most TCR beta V segments appeared in productive rearrangements about 87% or about 30% of the time, broadly matching IMGT annotations.

There are 14 amino acids in the CDR3, from cysteine to phenylalanine inclusive. This entry keeps only the CDR3 DNA: 42 bases, framed from base 1. Trimming takes 5 bases from V and 4 bases from J, and the germline ends sit 14 bases apart. Reading the germline V gene (reference sequence) gives CDR1 SEHNR and CDR2 FQNEAQ. Libraries were prepared through the immunoSEQ multiplex PCR assay. A mixture of 60 forward primers for TCR Vbeta segments and 13 reverse primers for TCR Jbeta segments was used in the multiplex PCR. The CDR3 region of rearranged TCR beta genes was amplified from genomic DNA by a multiplex PCR assay. Amplified TCR beta libraries were sequenced as 87-base-pair reads on the Illumina HiSeq System. Concerning the study's data processing: Across the 500 to 750 repertoires, a later analysis counted about 81 million unique TCR beta chains, roughly 11 million of which were shared by at least two donors. Raw reads were error-corrected and collapsed into unique sequences by a nearest-neighbor algorithm in which closely related sequences were merged to remove PCR and sequencing errors. V, D and J gene segments were assigned by aligning CDR3 sequences to IMGT reference sequences. For a sequence to be retained, a match of at least six nucleotides to both a V gene segment and a J gene segment was required. A rearrangement counted as productive if the CDR3 had no stop codons and remained in frame with V and J, and every other rearrangement counted as non-productive. Following IMGT convention, CDR3 was defined as the stretch from the second conserved V-encoded cysteine up to the conserved J-encoded phenylalanine. In an earlier analysis of 587 of the donors, sequences lacking an unambiguous match to a single V gene segment were excluded. In an earlier analysis of approximately 500 of the donors, a V segment was called functional when productive rearrangements were above 56.7%, and segregating when the standard deviation between donors exceeded 5%. A statistical classification framework was built to diagnose cytomegalovirus status from the catalog of TCR beta chain sequences. In a later analysis, TCR nucleotide sequences were compared against IMGT/GENE-DB human TR gene sequences so that V and J genes could be assigned. In a later analysis, CDR3 sequences and most-parsimonious VDJ recombination scenarios were assigned using the TCRdist pipeline. A later analysis defined each TCR beta chain by its CDR3 amino acid sequence plus V-gene family, and excluded reads lacking a unique V-gene family. In a later analysis, around 650 highly shared, low-generation-probability nucleotide sequences were removed to address suspected cross-contamination and a sequencing artifact. In a later analysis, a clonal expansion index was calculated for each public chain from normalized within-repertoire ranks of inferred template counts. Generation probabilities in a later analysis came from a VDJ recombination model fitted to out-of-frame rearrangements, and those results were checked against IGoR. A later analysis scored TCR-TCR, TCR-HLA and TCR-CMV co-occurrence with hypergeometric tests, applying a repertoire-size bias correction to TCR pairs. In a later analysis, false discovery rates were estimated by permuting HLA or CMV assignments 20 times. In a later analysis, co-occurring TCRs were grouped using DBSCAN, and TCRdist sequence similarity was added for clustering within HLA-allele-positive subsets. Repertoires with fewer than 30,000 or more than 120,000 public chains, plus five repertoires with anomalous nucleotide sharing, were excluded from co-occurrence clustering. The table comes from immuneACCESS by way of TCRdb, which keeps in-frame sequences with V and J called. Part of the clones is missing from these tables; in studies checked, under half for an unresolved V gene and the rest for unknown reasons. Clone size and V and J calls were adopted from that table, with D and trimming inferred from the DNA. The sample table holds around 130,000 clones, of which roughly 80% were seen once. Of the sample, about 1% falls within the top ten clones.

The cohort comprised 666 healthy bone marrow donors. Cohort members were all nominally healthy when sampled, although unrecorded immune exposures were likely present. The donor was CMV seronegative and was included in the group of a few hundred seronegative cohort members. A peripheral blood sample was provided by each donor, and peripheral blood mononuclear cells were used for TCR beta sequencing. The Qiagen DNeasy Blood Extraction Kit was used to extract genomic DNA from the blood cell samples. A note on this clone: Its target antigen remains unknown. Base qualities were left out, and no much larger clone turns up one base away.

The sample was PBMCs. The chain employs TRBV7-9 and TRBJ2-5; the D gene is perhaps TRBD2, from 5 matching bases. This sequence originates from a boy under 18 in good health and CMV-seronegative. The CDR3 here reads CASSPGPSGETQYF. The sequenced DNA is TGTGCCAGCAGCCCCGGGCCCAGCGGAGAGACCCAGTACTTC.